Following are 14 T cell receptor beta chains from one sample sequenced in a study of T cells in localized non-small cell lung cancer. This table comes from immunoSEQ multiplex PCR, and its TCRdb copy is limited to in-frame clones, with some not included. In the table there are fewer than 30,000 clones, about nine tenths of which are singletons. The material was peripheral blood, obtained before any cancer treatment. Every receptor here comes from a woman between 35 and 75 years old with stage I lung adenocarcinoma.

The chain's CDR3 is CASSAGVGVTGSDEQFF. CDR3 bases: TGTGCCAGCAGCGCGGGGGTCGGCGTGACAGGGTCGGATGAGCAGTTCTTC. This chain joins TRBV21-1 and TRBJ2-1. TRBV21-1 is marked as a pseudogene. This CDR3 has 17 amino acids.

The rearrangement links TRBV19 to TRBJ2-5; D is perhaps TRBD2 (6 bases). Germline CDR1 LNHDA, CDR2 SQIVND (reference sequence). The CDR3 is 15 residues long. Trimming cost V 5 bases and J 5 bases, with 18 bases left between them. CDR3 sequence (DNA): TGTGCCAGTAGTCTCCCGGGTAGCGGCGTGGAGACCCAGTACTTC. This codes for CASSLPGSGVETQYF.

The V call is TRBV4-3, the J call TRBJ2-1; a weak D match, TRBD2 (5 bases). This CDR3 is built from 14 residues. Germline V gene data show CDR1 as LGHNA and CDR2 as YSLEER. Trimming removed 3 bases at V and 4 bases at J, with 10 bases between. CDR3 coding DNA: TGCGCCAGCAGCCAGGGCCGGGGTTACAATGAGCAGTTCTTC. This sequence encodes CASSQGRGYNEQFF.

The chain links TRBV5-4 to TRBJ2-5, with TRBD2 identical over 14 bases. Germline V CDR1 and CDR2: SGHNT, YYREEE (reference sequence). This CDR3 is built from 15 residues. The V and J ends lost 5 bases and 2 bases, in that order; junction bases with no gene match: 2. CDR3 in DNA: TGTGCCAGCAGACGACTAGCGGGGGGGCAAGAGACCCAGTACTTC. Amino acid sequence: CASRRLAGGQETQYF.

V and J are TRBV30 and TRBJ1-2; tentative D call: TRBD1 (6 bases). The V gene's germline CDR1 is GTSNPN and CDR2 SVGIG (reference sequence). The CDR3 has 12 residues. V was pared by 8 bases and J by 4 bases, with 14 bases between. The DNA of the CDR3 is TGTGCCCTGAACAGGGTACCCTATGGCTACACCTTC. It codes for CALNRVPYGYTF.

The chain joins TRBV7-6 to TRBJ1-4; possible D gene TRBD1, 5 bases. Trimming took off 5 bases at V and 3 bases at J, with 13 bases between the two ends. The CDR3 has 15 residues. Germline lookup yields CDR1 SGHVS and CDR2 FNYEAQ. CDR3 sequence: CASSQNRGANEKLFF. The CDR3 nucleotides are TGTGCCAGCAGCCAAAATCGGGGGGCTAATGAAAAACTGTTTTTT.

The chain recombines TRBV7-6 with TRBJ1-1, with D uncertain. V was pared by 0 bases and J by 2 bases, with 4 bases between. Germline V gives CDR1 SGHVS, CDR2 FNYEAQ. The CDR3 has 13 amino acids. The CDR3 spells CASSLARNTEAFF. For the CDR3, the DNA is TGTGCCAGCAGCTTAGCGAGAAACACTGAAGCTTTCTTT. Full variable domain (rest looked up from reference TRBV7-6 and TRBJ1-1): GAGVSQSPRYKVTKRGQDVALRCDPISGHVSLYWYRQALGQGPEFLTYFNYEAQQDKSGLPNDRFSAERPEGSISTLTIQRTEQRDSAMYRCASSLARNTEAFFGQGTRLTVV.

This clone has only one observation. The chain employs TRBV4-2 and TRBJ2-3; tentative D call: TRBD2 (6 bases). The CDR3 loop spans 14 amino acids. From germline, CDR1 is LGHNA and CDR2 YNFKEQ. Deletions cut 1 base from V and 5 bases from J, with 10 bases between. CDR3 sequence: CASSQGRGGDTQYF. CDR3 nucleotides: TGTGCCAGCAGCCAAGGGAGGGGTGGAGATACGCAGTATTTT.

V usage is TRBV19 and J usage is TRBJ2-5; weak D call: TRBD1 (6 bases). CDR3 size: 14 residues. V was shortened by 5 bases and J by 2 bases, with 12 bases between the two germline ends. Per the germline V gene, CDR1 is LNHDA and CDR2 is SQIVND (reference sequence). The CDR3 loop is CASSATGIQETQYF. The CDR3 DNA follows: TGTGCCAGTAGTGCAACAGGGATTCAAGAGACCCAGTACTTC.

The chain combines TRBV6-1 with TRBJ1-2; a possible D gene is TRBD1 (5 bases). Germline assignment: CDR1 MNHNS and CDR2 SASEGT. Trimming took off 6 bases at V and 4 bases at J, with 9 bases between the two ends. The CDR3 loop spans 12 amino acids. CDR3 in amino acids: CASRGDVYGYTF. The CDR3 DNA follows: TGTGCCAGCAGAGGGGACGTCTATGGCTACACCTTC.

The sample holds one count of this clone. The rearrangement uses TRBV28 and TRBJ1-5; D is possibly TRBD1 (6 bases). Trimming stripped 6 bases from V and 3 bases from J, with 12 bases between. The germline V gene encodes CDR1 MDHEN and CDR2 SYDVKM. The CDR3 length is 14 residues. The CDR3 protein is CASRKDSPNQPQHF. CDR3 DNA sequence: TGTGCCAGCAGGAAGGACAGCCCCAATCAGCCCCAGCATTTT.

The rearrangement joins TRBV7-8 to TRBJ1-5; D ambiguous. The CDR3 is 15 residues long. Germline loops: CDR1 SGHVS, CDR2 FQNEAQ. Deletions cut 3 bases from V and 4 bases from J, with 13 bases between. The CDR3 here is CASSLANSPNQPQHF. The CDR3 region has the DNA TGTGCCAGCAGCTTGGCGAACAGTCCAAATCAGCCCCAGCATTTT.

This chain connects TRBV18 to TRBJ1-2, with D tentatively TRBD1 (5 bases). The CDR3 consists of 16 residues. V was cut by 2 bases and J by 3 bases, with 16 bases left in between. Germline V gives CDR1 KGHSH, CDR2 LQKENI. The CDR3 nucleotides read TGTGCCAGCTCACCAAGTCAGGGTAACAGAGACTATGGCTACACCTTC. Translating it yields CASSPSQGNRDYGYTF.

The CDR3 region is CATSRDHAGPPVGQPQHF. DNA of the CDR3: TGTGCCACCAGCAGAGATCATGCCGGGCCCCCGGTGGGTCAGCCCCAGCATTTT. The rearrangement uses TRBV15 and TRBJ1-5; no firm D call. The CDR3 is 18 amino acids. The germline V gene encodes CDR1 LNHNV and CDR2 YYDKDF (reference sequence). Between the trimmed V and J ends, which lost 0 bases and 6 bases, there was a span of 21 bases.